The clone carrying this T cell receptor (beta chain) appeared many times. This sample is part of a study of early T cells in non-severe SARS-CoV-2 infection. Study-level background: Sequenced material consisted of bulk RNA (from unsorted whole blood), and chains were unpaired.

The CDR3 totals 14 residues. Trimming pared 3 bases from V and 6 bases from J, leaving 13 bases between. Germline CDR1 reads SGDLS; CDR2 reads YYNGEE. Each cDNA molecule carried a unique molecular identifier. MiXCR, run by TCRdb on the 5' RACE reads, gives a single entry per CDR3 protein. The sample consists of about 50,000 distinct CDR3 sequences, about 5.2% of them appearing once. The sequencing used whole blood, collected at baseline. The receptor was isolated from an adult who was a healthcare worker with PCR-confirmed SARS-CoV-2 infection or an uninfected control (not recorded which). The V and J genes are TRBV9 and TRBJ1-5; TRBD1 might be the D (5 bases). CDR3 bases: TGTGCCAGCAGCGGAGGGCAGGGTAGTCAGCCCCAGCATTTT. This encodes CASSGGQGSQPQHF.